A single sample is the source of the 21 T cell receptor beta chains below, sequenced in a study of blood T cell repertoires in COVID-19. Data came from immunoSEQ multiplex PCR; TCRdb stores just in-frame clones and leaves some out. The data hold about 87,000 clones, with approximately 85% observed a single time. The sample was peripheral blood. These TCRs come from a woman aged 80 or over with COVID-19, enrolled during active disease.

The chain employs TRBV7-3 and TRBJ2-1, with 14 bases matching TRBD2. The junction had 6 bases not matched to a gene; V was cut back by 5 bases and J by 6 bases. In germline, CDR1 is SGHTA, CDR2 FQGTGA. The CDR3 is made up of 16 amino acids. As DNA, the CDR3 is TGTGCCAGCAGCATACAAGGGACTAGCGGGAGCAATGAGCAGTTCTTC. It specifies CASSIQGTSGSNEQFF.

This clone appeared once. This sequence joins TRBV24-1 and TRBJ2-5; the D gene is possibly TRBD1 (5 bases). CDR3 length equals 12 residues. Germline CDR1 KGHDR, CDR2 SFDVKD. Trimming stripped 7 bases from V and 2 bases from J, with 7 bases between. CDR3: CATRGDQETQYF. CDR3 nucleotide sequence: TGTGCCACCAGAGGGGATCAAGAGACCCAGTACTTC.

This rearrangement joins TRBV7-6 to TRBJ2-1; 8 positions match TRBD2. Germline V lookup: CDR1 SGHVS, CDR2 FNYEAQ. V was clipped by 5 bases and J by 7 bases; unmatched bases: 19. This CDR3 comprises 18 residues. The CDR3 DNA reads as TGTGCCAGCAGCCCCAACCCCACCCTAGCGGGTCTAGTTAATGAGCAGTTCTTC. Its translation: CASSPNPTLAGLVNEQFF.

This clone was seen a handful of times. The chain uses TRBV5-1 and TRBJ1-5; possible D gene TRBD1, 5 bases. In germline, CDR1 is SGHRS, CDR2 YFSETQ. Trimming removed 0 bases from V and 7 bases from J, with 11 bases in between. The CDR3 is 14 amino acids. For the CDR3, the DNA is TGCGCCAGCAGCTTGGGCAGGGAAGGCCAGCCCCAGCATTTT. Translated: CASSLGREGQPQHF.

This chain connects TRBV7-2 to TRBJ2-2; a weak D match, TRBD2 (5 bases). V was cut by 5 bases and J by 0 bases, with 13 bases left in between. CDR1 and CDR2 from the germline V gene are SGHTA and FQGNSA. CDR3 length equals 16 residues. CDR3 DNA: TGTGCCAGCAGCCCCACCGCGAGGGCGAACACCGGGGAGCTGTTTTTT. It codes for CASSPTARANTGELFF.

The chain carries TRBV4-2 and TRBJ2-7; D gene uncertain. Germline V gives CDR1 LGHNA, CDR2 YNFKEQ. The CDR3 sequence is 12 residues long. V shed 2 bases and J shed 6 bases, with 8 bases lying between them. CDR3 region: CASSQSLLEQYF. CDR3 nucleotide sequence: TGTGCCAGCAGCCAATCCCTCCTCGAGCAGTACTTC.

CDR3 protein: CASSFPTGTEAFF. CDR3 bases: TGTGCCAGCAGCTTTCCTACGGGCACTGAAGCTTTCTTT. The V call is TRBV5-5, the J call TRBJ1-1; unclear D gene. The V end was cut by 2 bases, the J end by 4 bases, with 9 bases between. CDR1 and CDR2 from the germline V gene are SGHKS and YYEKEE (reference sequence). CDR3 size: 13 residues. Based on the CDR3 plus reference TRBV5-5 and TRBJ1-1, the full variable domain is DAGVTQSPTHLIKTRGQQVTLRCSPISGHKSVSWYQQVLGQGPQFIFQYYEKEERGRGNFPDRFSARQFPNYSSELNVNALLLGDSALYLCASSFPTGTEAFFGQGTRLTVV.

The chain has TRBV18 and TRBJ2-7, with D perhaps TRBD1 (6 bases). The germline gives CDR1 KGHSH, CDR2 LQKENI. The ends were cut back, 3 bases at V and 6 bases at J, with 12 bases in the middle. The CDR3 extends over 13 amino acids. The CDR3 sequence is CASSPLTGFEQYF. In DNA, the CDR3 is TGTGCCAGCTCACCCCTTACAGGGTTCGAGCAGTACTTC.

As for this clone: Other DNA sequences in this specimen translate into the identical CDR3. The V call is TRBV9, the J call TRBJ2-1, with D unclear. V dropped 0 bases and J dropped 2 bases, with 6 bases sitting between them. The germline CDR1 and CDR2 sequences are SGDLS and YYNGEE. The CDR3 consists of 14 residues. CDR3 sequence reads: CASSVAGTYNEQFF. DNA for the CDR3: TGTGCCAGCAGCGTAGCCGGTACCTACAATGAGCAGTTCTTC.

The chain couples TRBV9 to TRBJ2-4, with 8 bases aligning to TRBD1. Trimming took 3 bases from V and 9 from J; bases not matched to a gene: 5. The CDR3 sequence is 13 residues long. CDR1 and CDR2 (germline): SGDLS, YYNGEE. DNA for the CDR3: TGTGCCAGCAGCGCGACAGGGGCGAGCATTCAGTACTTC. Translating it yields CASSATGASIQYF.

This clone was observed a single time. The chain couples TRBV3-1 (or the pseudogene TRBV3-2) to TRBJ2-7, with unresolved D. The CDR3 spans 11 residues. Trimming removed 3 bases at V and 5 bases at J, with 5 bases between. The germline V gene has CDR1 LGHDT and CDR2 YNNKEL (reference sequence). DNA of the CDR3: TGTGCCAGCAGCCATGAGCACGAGCAGTACTTC. Translating gives CASSHEHEQYF.

This chain uses TRBV27 with TRBJ1-2, with D maybe TRBD1 (6 bases). The CDR3 has 14 amino acids. Germline CDR1 and CDR2: MNHEY and SMNVEV (reference sequence). The V and J ends lost 2 bases and 4 bases respectively, with 11 bases between them. CDR3 amino acids: CASSLGGSGYGYTF. CDR3 sequence (DNA): TGTGCCAGCAGTTTAGGGGGCAGCGGCTATGGCTACACCTTC.

This clone has just one count. V gene TRBV10-3 combines with J gene TRBJ2-7; 12 bases agree with TRBD2. After removal of 4 bases from V and 2 bases from J, the junction contained 0 bases not matched to a gene. The CDR3 has 14 residues. Looked up from germline, CDR1 is ENHRY and CDR2 is SYGVKD. The CDR3 region is CAISASGGAYEQYF. The CDR3, as DNA: TGTGCCATCAGTGCTAGCGGGGGGGCCTACGAGCAGTACTTC.

The chain carries TRBV24-1 and TRBJ2-1; 13 bases agree with TRBD2. This CDR3 spans 17 amino acids. Germline V gives CDR1 KGHDR, CDR2 SFDVKD. V lost 3 bases, J lost 5 bases, and 6 bases stayed unmatched. The chain's CDR3 is CATSDPGLAGINNEQFF. The CDR3 DNA follows: TGTGCCACCAGTGATCCGGGACTAGCGGGAATAAACAATGAGCAGTTCTTC.

This rearrangement joins TRBV7-8 to TRBJ2-1, with TRBD2 identical over 9 bases. V lost 5 bases and J lost 0; bases outside the gene matches: 2. This CDR3 is built from 15 residues. The germline V gene has CDR1 SGHVS and CDR2 FQNEAQ. The CDR3 DNA reads as TGTGCCAGCAGCATTAGCGGGAGCTCCTACAATGAGCAGTTCTTC. The encoded protein is CASSISGSSYNEQFF.

The table lists this clone with a few counts. The chain couples TRBV27 to TRBJ2-5; 8 bases align to TRBD1. From germline, CDR1 is MNHEY and CDR2 SMNVEV (reference sequence). CDR3 length: 17 residues. V was clipped by 3 bases and J by 5 bases; unmatched bases: 14. The CDR3 spells CASSFAGGGFLRETQYF. CDR3 DNA sequence: TGTGCCAGCAGTTTCGCAGGGGGCGGTTTCCTTAGGGAGACCCAGTACTTC.

The chain uses TRBV2 and TRBJ2-7, with 11 bases matching TRBD2. Trimming at V came to 5 bases and at J to 4 bases, leaving 7 bases not matched to a gene. Germline V lookup: CDR1 SNHLY, CDR2 FYNNEI. This CDR3 spans 15 amino acids. The CDR3 nucleotides are TGTGCCAGCAGTTTGGTAGCGGGGGGGCGTTACGAGCAGTACTTC. Protein product: CASSLVAGGRYEQYF.

This clone was counted only a few times. The gene calls are TRBV5-1 and TRBJ1-1; 8 bases are a match to TRBD1. The V gene's germline CDR1 is SGHRS and CDR2 YFSETQ. The CDR3 loop spans 16 amino acids. J gave up 4 bases and V 0 bases, and 8 bases lay outside the gene matches. CDR3 DNA: TGCGCCAGCAGCTTGGGGACAGGGTTGGATAGCACTGAAGCTTTCTTT. Its protein product is CASSLGTGLDSTEAFF.

The J gene is TRBJ2-7, the V gene TRBV2, with TRBD1 identical over 7 bases. CDR1 SNHLY and CDR2 FYNNEI come from the germline V gene. The CDR3 is 17 amino acids. V lost 3 bases to trimming and J lost 0 bases; unmatched junction nucleotides: 11. CDR3 sequence reads: CASSEVGTAASSYEQYF. CDR3 DNA: TGTGCCAGCAGTGAGGTTGGGACAGCGGCCAGCTCCTACGAGCAGTACTTC.

Note on this clone: The junction and the germline gene differ at one end; a read error may be behind it. V and J are TRBV20-1 and TRBJ2-7; 7 bases agree with TRBD1. The CDR3 runs 10 residues. Germline V CDR1 and CDR2: DFQATT, SNEGSKA (reference sequence). In nucleotides, the CDR3 is TGCAGTACCCGATCCGGGACAGAACTTTTC. Its protein is CSTRSGTELF.

The chain employs TRBV5-1 and TRBJ2-2, with 7 bases matching TRBD1. This CDR3 is built from 15 residues. CDR1 is SGHRS and CDR2 is YFSETQ in the germline V gene. The trim removed 4 bases at V and 7 bases at J, leaving 10 bases unmatched. CDR3 DNA: TGCGCCAGCAGCCTCTTGACAGGGTCGGTCGGGGAGCTGTTTTTT. Translation gives CASSLLTGSVGELFF.